The subject of this entry is one T cell receptor beta chain. Its specificity is not known. These data originate in a study of cytomegalovirus exposure and HLA in healthy donors. Study-wide results and limits: Investigators reported approximately 150 TCR beta chains as tied to cytomegalovirus. Common viral pathogens seemed, in a later analysis, to connect with several of the most significant clusters.

Vbeta (60) and Jbeta (13) primers were used in the PCR. Measured with immunoSEQ multiplex PCR; TCRdb has only the in-frame clones, and not every one. Of about 180,000 clones listed, approximately 80% were seen once; the top ten hold approximately 0.55%. Germline V gene data show CDR1 as ENHRY and CDR2 as SYGVKD. V was pared by 6 bases and J by 0 bases, with 8 bases between. The CDR3 contains 13 residues. The sequence was obtained from a woman in her 50s in good health and CMV-seronegative. The V call is TRBV10-3, the J call TRBJ1-1, with a weak D call TRBD1 (5 bases). Sequenced input: PBMCs. The DNA of the CDR3 is TGTGCCATCAGCCCAGGGATGAACACTGAAGCTTTCTTT. Encoded protein: CAISPGMNTEAFF.